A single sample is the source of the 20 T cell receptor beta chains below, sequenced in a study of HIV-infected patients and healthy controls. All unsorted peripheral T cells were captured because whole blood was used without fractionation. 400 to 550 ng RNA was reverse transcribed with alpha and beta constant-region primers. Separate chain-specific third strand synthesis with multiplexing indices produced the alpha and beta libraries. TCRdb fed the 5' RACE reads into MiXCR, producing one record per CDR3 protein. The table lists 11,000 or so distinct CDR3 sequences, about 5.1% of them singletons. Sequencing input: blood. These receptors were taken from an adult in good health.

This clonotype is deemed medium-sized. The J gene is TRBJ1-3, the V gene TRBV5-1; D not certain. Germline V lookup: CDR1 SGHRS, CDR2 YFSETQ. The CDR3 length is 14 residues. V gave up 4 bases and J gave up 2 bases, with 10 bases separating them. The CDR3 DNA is TGCGCCAGCAGCAAAGAGGTCCCTGGAAACACCATATATTTT. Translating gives CASSKEVPGNTIYF.

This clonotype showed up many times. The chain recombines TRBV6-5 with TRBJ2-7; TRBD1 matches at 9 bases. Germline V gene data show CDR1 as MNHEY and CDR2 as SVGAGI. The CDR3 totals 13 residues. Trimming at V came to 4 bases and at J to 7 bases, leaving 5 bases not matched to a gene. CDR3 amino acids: CASSLQGAIEQYF. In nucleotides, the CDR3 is TGTGCCAGCAGTTTACAGGGGGCGATTGAGCAGTACTTC.

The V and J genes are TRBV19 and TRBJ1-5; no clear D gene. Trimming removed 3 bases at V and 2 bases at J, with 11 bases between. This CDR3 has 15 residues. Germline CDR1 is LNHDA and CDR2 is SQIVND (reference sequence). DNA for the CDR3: TGTGCCAGTAGTATTCACTGGTCCGGCAATCAGCCCCAGCATTTT. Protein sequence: CASSIHWSGNQPQHF.

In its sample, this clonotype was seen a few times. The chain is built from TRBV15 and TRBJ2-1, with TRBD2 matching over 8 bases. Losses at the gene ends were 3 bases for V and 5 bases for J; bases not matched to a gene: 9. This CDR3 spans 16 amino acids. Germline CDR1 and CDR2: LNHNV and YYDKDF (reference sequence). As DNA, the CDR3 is TGTGCCACCAGCAGTTTGCCGGCGGGAGGAAACAATGAGCAGTTCTTC. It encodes CATSSLPAGGNNEQFF.

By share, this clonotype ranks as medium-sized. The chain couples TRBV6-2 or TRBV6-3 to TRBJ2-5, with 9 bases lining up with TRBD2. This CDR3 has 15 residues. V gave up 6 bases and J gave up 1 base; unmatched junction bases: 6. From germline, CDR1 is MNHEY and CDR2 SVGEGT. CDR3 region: CASRISGGRQETQYF. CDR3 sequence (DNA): TGTGCCAGCAGAATTAGCGGGGGCCGCCAAGAGACCCAGTACTTC.

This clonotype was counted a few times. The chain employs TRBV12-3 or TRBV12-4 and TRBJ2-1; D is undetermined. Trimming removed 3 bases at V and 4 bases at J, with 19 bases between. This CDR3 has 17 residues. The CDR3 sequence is CASSFSPGRVVYNEQFF. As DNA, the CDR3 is TGTGCCAGCAGTTTTAGCCCGGGCCGGGTGGTGTACAATGAGCAGTTCTTC.

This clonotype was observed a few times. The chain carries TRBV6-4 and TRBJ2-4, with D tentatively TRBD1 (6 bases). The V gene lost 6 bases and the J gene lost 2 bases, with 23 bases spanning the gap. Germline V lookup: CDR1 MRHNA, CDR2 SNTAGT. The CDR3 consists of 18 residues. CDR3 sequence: CASRVRYMDSKPKNIQYF. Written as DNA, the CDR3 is TGTGCCAGCAGAGTTCGATACATGGACAGTAAACCCAAAAACATTCAGTACTTC.

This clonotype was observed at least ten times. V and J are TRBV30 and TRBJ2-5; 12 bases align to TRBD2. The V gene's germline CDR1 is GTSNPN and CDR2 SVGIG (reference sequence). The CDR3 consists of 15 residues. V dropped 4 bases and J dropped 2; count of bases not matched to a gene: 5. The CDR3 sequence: CAWTRLAGVQETQYF. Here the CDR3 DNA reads TGTGCCTGGACCCGACTAGCGGGGGTTCAAGAGACCCAGTACTTC.

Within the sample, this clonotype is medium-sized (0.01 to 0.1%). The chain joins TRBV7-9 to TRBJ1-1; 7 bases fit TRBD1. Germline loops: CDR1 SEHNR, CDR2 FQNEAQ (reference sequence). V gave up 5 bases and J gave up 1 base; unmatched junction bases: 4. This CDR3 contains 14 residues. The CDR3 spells CASSGRTGNTEAFF. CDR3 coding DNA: TGTGCCAGCAGCGGTCGGACAGGGAACACTGAAGCTTTCTTT.

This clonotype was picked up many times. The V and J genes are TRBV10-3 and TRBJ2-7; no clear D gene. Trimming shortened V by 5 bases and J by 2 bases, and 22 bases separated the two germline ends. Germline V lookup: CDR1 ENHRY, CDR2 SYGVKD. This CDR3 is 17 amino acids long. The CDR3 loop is CAISFPIGGRVTYEQYF. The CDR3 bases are TGTGCCATCAGTTTCCCGATTGGTGGGCGCGTAACCTACGAGCAGTACTTC.

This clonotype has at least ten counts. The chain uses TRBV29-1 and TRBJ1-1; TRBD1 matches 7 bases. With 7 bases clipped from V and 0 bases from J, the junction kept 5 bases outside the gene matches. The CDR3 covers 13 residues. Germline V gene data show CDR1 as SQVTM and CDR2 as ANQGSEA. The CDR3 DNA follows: TGCAGCGCCCTGGGACAGATGAACACTGAAGCTTTCTTT. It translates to CSALGQMNTEAFF. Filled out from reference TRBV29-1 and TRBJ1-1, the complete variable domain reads SAVISQKPSRDICQRGTSLTIQCQVDSQVTMMFWYRQQPGQSLTLIATANQGSEATYESGFVIDKFPISRPNLTFSTLTVSNMSPEDSSIYLCSALGQMNTEAFFGQGTRLTVV.

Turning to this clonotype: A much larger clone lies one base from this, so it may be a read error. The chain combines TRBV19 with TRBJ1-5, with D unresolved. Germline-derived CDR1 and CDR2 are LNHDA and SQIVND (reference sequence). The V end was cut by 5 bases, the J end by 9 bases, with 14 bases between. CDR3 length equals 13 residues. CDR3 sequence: CASSDFGDRPQHF. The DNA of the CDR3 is TGTGCCAGTAGTGACTTCGGAGATCGGCCCCAGCATTTT.

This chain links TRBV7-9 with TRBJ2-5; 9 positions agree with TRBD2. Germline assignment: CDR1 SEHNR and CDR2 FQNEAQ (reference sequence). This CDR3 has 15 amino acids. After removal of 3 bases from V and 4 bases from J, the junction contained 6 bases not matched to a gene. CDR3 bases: TGTGCCAGCAGCTTTCTGTCTAGCGGGGCAGAGACCCAGTACTTC. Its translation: CASSFLSSGAETQYF.

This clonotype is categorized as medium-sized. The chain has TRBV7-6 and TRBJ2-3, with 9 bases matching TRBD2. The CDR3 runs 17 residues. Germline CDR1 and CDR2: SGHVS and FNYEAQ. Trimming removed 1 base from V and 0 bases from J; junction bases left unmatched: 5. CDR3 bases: TGTGCCAGCAGCTTAGGCAGCGGGGGGCTCAGCACAGATACGCAGTATTTT. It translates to CASSLGSGGLSTDTQYF.

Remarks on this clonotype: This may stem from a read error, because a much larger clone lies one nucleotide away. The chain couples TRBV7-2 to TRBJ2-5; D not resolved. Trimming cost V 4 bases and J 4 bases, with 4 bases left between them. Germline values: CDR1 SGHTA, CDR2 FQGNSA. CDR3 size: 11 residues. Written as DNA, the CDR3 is TGTGCCAGCAGCTCAGGAGAGACCCAGTACTTC. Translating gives CASSSGETQYF.

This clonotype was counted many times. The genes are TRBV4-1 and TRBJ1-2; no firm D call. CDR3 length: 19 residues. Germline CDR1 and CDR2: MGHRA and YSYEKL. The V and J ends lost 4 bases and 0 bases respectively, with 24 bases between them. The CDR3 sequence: CASSPFFYRIRNSNYGYTF. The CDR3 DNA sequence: TGCGCCAGCAGCCCCTTTTTTTATAGGATACGGAATTCTAACTATGGCTACACCTTC.

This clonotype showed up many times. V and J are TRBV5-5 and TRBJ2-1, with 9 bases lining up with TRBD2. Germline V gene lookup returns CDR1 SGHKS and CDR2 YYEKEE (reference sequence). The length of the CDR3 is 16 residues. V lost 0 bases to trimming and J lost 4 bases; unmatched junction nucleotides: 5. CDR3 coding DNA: TGTGCCAGCAGCTTGGAGGCTAGCGGGGTATACAATGAGCAGTTCTTC. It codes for CASSLEASGVYNEQFF.

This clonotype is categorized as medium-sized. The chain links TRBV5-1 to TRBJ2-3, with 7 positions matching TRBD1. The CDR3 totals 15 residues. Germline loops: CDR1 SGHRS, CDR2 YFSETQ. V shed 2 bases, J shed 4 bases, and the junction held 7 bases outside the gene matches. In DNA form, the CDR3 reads TGCGCCAGCAGCTTTTCAGGGGGTGGCGCAGATACGCAGTATTTT. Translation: CASSFSGGGADTQYF.

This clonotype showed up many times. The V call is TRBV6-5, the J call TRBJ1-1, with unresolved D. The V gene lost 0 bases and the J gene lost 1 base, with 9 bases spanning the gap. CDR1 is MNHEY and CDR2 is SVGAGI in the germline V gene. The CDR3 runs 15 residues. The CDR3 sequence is CASSYSSARNTEAFF. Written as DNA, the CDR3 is TGTGCCAGCAGTTACTCATCGGCTAGGAACACTGAAGCTTTCTTT.

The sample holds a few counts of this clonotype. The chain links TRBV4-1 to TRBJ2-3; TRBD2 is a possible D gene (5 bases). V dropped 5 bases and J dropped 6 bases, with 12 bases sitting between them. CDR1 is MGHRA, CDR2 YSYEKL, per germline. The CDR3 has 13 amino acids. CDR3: CASSVRTGDTQYF. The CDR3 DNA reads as TGCGCCAGCAGCGTTAGGACGGGGGATACGCAGTATTTT.